The rows below give T cell receptor beta chains drawn from one sample of a study of cytomegalovirus exposure and HLA in healthy donors. The protocol was immunoSEQ multiplex PCR, while the TCRdb copy is restricted to in-frame clones and leaves out a portion. The sample holds around 170,000 clones, more than 75% seen once. Sequencing was carried out using PBMCs. The receptors were sampled from a woman under 30 in good health and CMV-seronegative. CDR3s include the opening cysteine and the closing phenylalanine or tryptophan. The D gene is left open where the match is weak. Size values are once, few and many counts, or a class for expanded clones, and some rows have none.

clone size	D gene	V gene	J gene	CDR3 DNA	CDR3 protein
.	.	TRBV7-9	TRBJ2-7	TGTGCCAGCAGCTTCTCGGGTGCCTACGAGCAGTACTTC	CASSFSGAYEQYF
.	TRBD1	TRBV18	TRBJ2-3	TGTGCCAGCTCACCCGGGACAGGGGGCACAGATACGCAGTATTTT	CASSPGTGGTDTQYF
.	TRBD1	TRBV5-4	TRBJ2-7	TGTGCCAGCAGCCCCGCCGGGACAGCCAGGAGGTACGAGCAGTACTTC	CASSPAGTARRYEQYF
few	.	TRBV5-6	TRBJ2-2	TGTGCCAGCAGTTCTTCCCCGGGGTTAAATACCGGGGAGCTGTTTTTT	CASSSSPGLNTGELFF
.	TRBD1	TRBV15	TRBJ2-4	TGTGCCACCAGCAGAGATGAGACAGGGTCGGGCAAAAACATTCAGTACTTC	CATSRDETGSGKNIQYF
.	.	TRBV13	TRBJ2-3	TGTGCCAGCAGCTTAGACGGGGATACGCAGTATTTT	CASSLDGDTQYF
.	TRBD1	TRBV2	TRBJ2-5	TGTGCCAGCAGAGACAGGGGCTCAGGGACCCAGTACTTC	CASRDRGSGTQYF
once	.	TRBV28	TRBJ2-7	TGTGCCAGCAAGGCGGGCTACGAGCAGTACTTC	CASKAGYEQYF
.	TRBD2	TRBV5-1	TRBJ2-7	TGCGCCAGCAGCTTCGGACTAGCGCTATCATACGAGCAGTACTTC	CASSFGLALSYEQYF
.	.	TRBV5-6	TRBJ1-3	TGTGCCAGCAGCTTTTTAGAAAGCTCTGGAAACACCATATATTTT	CASSFLESSGNTIYF